The 22 T cell receptor beta chains below all came from one sample that was sequenced in a study of Ad26.COV2.S vaccination and SARS-CoV-2 variants. This sample's treatment: around 19 received Ad26.COV2.S at low or high dose, single or two shots; roughly five received placebo; per-sample allocation not given. Day 63 after the first injection of vaccine or placebo was the sampling time. The protocol was immunoSEQ multiplex PCR, while the TCRdb copy is restricted to in-frame clones and leaves out a portion. The data hold 440,000 or so clones, with roughly nine tenths observed a single time. This specimen was peripheral blood, taken in a trial of Ad26.COV2.S vaccine versus placebo. These TCRs come from a person aged 18-65 years who received the Ad26.COV2.S COVID-19 vaccine or a placebo.

The CDR3: CASSRTANEKLFF. The CDR3 DNA follows: TGCGCCAGCAGCAGGACGGCTAATGAAAAACTGTTTTTT. The rearrangement links TRBV5-1 to TRBJ1-4; D remains ambiguous. Germline V lookup: CDR1 SGHRS, CDR2 YFSETQ. This CDR3 is built from 13 residues. V dropped 4 bases and J dropped 3 bases, with 7 bases sitting between them.

V and J are TRBV24-1 and TRBJ2-1; 14 positions agree with TRBD2. From germline, CDR1 is KGHDR and CDR2 SFDVKD. CDR3 length equals 20 residues. Trimming cost V 0 bases and J 6 bases; bases outside gene matches: 12. The CDR3 nucleotides read TGTGCCACCAGTGATTTGGGGACAGGGGGGGGACTAGCGGGAGTCAATGAGCAGTTCTTC. Encoded protein: CATSDLGTGGGLAGVNEQFF.

The V and J genes are TRBV9 and TRBJ1-1, with D perhaps matching TRBD1 (5 bases). The length of the CDR3 is 15 residues. Germline CDR1 and CDR2: SGDLS and YYNGEE. The V end was cut by 0 bases, the J end by 7 bases, with 16 bases between. CDR3 sequence: CASSVVYGAAVEAFF. CDR3 DNA sequence: TGTGCCAGCAGCGTAGTCTATGGGGCCGCGGTTGAAGCTTTCTTT. Full variable domain (remainder filled in from reference TRBV9 and TRBJ1-1): DSGVTQTPKHLITATGQRVTLRCSPRSGDLSVYWYQQSLDQGLQFLIQYYNGEERAKGNILERFSAQQFPDLHSELNLSSLELGDSALYFCASSVVYGAAVEAFFGQGTRLTVV.

The chain recombines TRBV11-2 with TRBJ1-2; D perhaps matches TRBD1 (5 bases). Deletions cut 3 bases from V and 1 base from J, with 21 bases between. The germline V gene encodes CDR1 SGHAT and CDR2 FQNNGV. This CDR3 region has 18 residues. Here the CDR3 DNA reads TGTGCCAGCAGCTTGGCCCCTAGGGGCAGGATCGGTAACTATGGCTACACCTTC. Protein sequence: CASSLAPRGRIGNYGYTF.

V usage is TRBV7-9 and J usage is TRBJ1-4; D not certain. Germline CDR1 and CDR2: SEHNR and FQNEAQ (reference sequence). The CDR3 is 16 amino acids. The V and J ends lost 4 bases and 1 base respectively, with 13 bases between them. This CDR3 is CASSSNLLVTNEKLFF. CDR3 coding DNA: TGTGCCAGCAGCTCCAATCTACTAGTAACTAATGAAAAACTGTTTTTT. Variable domain in full (rest from reference TRBV7-9 and TRBJ1-4): DTGVSQNPRHKITKRGQNVTFRCDPISEHNRLYWYRQTLGQGPEFLTYFQNEAQLEKSRLLSDRFSAERPKGSFSTLEIQRTEQGDSAMYLCASSSNLLVTNEKLFFGSGTQLSVL.

This clone was observed a single time. The chain couples TRBV5-4 to TRBJ2-6, with unresolved D. Between the trimmed V and J ends, which lost 4 bases and 4 bases, there was a span of 9 bases. The CDR3 is made up of 14 amino acids. The germline gives CDR1 SGHNT, CDR2 YYREEE (reference sequence). This chain's CDR3 is CASSPGVGANVLTF. Here the CDR3 DNA reads TGTGCCAGCAGCCCCGGTGTGGGGGCCAACGTCCTGACTTTC.

CDR3 loop: CASNDPIDRDGSKAFF. CDR3 in DNA: TGTGCCAGCAATGACCCCATTGACCGGGACGGGAGTAAAGCTTTCTTT. The V call is TRBV7-9, the J call TRBJ1-1, with a tentative D call TRBD1 (5 bases). The V end was cut by 7 bases, the J end by 9 bases, with 27 bases between. Germline lookup yields CDR1 SEHNR and CDR2 FQNEAQ (reference sequence). This CDR3 comprises 16 residues.

The chain has TRBV7-3 and TRBJ1-2, with D perhaps TRBD1 (6 bases). The CDR3 is made up of 17 amino acids. V lost 5 bases and J lost 3, with 22 bases in between. CDR1 and CDR2 (germline): SGHTA, FQGTGA. CDR3 sequence: CASSPGDAGQTYYGYTF. The CDR3 DNA reads as TGTGCCAGCAGCCCGGGGGACGCTGGACAGACATACTATGGCTACACCTTC.

The rearrangement joins TRBV7-8 to TRBJ1-1, with 7 bases that match TRBD1. Germline values: CDR1 SGHVS, CDR2 FQNEAQ. CDR3 length: 15 residues. With V trimmed by 5 bases and J by 4 bases, 10 bases remained unmatched. This CDR3 reads CASSKRQGPGTEAFF. CDR3 bases: TGTGCCAGCAGCAAACGACAGGGTCCGGGCACTGAAGCTTTCTTT.

The rearrangement joins TRBV4-2 to TRBJ2-3; no reliable D call. Germline lookup yields CDR1 LGHNA and CDR2 YNFKEQ. The CDR3 runs to 13 residues. Trimming stripped 10 bases from V and 1 base from J, with 12 bases between. CDR3 region: CATLPPGTDTQYF. CDR3 nucleotides: TGTGCCACCCTACCCCCTGGCACAGATACGCAGTATTTT.

This chain links TRBV21-1 with TRBJ2-5. TRBV21-1 is listed as a pseudogene. This CDR3 region has 18 residues. The CDR3 DNA sequence: TGTGCCAGCAGCAAAGAGTTCAAAAAGACGGGCGGCGTGGAGACCCAGTACTTC. Translated: CASSKEFKKTGGVETQYF.

This chain uses TRBV29-1 with TRBJ2-7; no clear D gene. CDR3 length equals 16 residues. The V gene's germline CDR1 is SQVTM and CDR2 ANQGSEA. V was shortened by 0 bases and J by 1 base, with 16 bases between the two germline ends. This chain's CDR3 is CSVEDRTRGWSYEQYF. Here the CDR3 DNA reads TGCAGCGTTGAAGATCGCACGAGAGGTTGGTCCTACGAGCAGTACTTC.

The chain employs TRBV25-1 and TRBJ1-1; D is perhaps TRBD1 (5 bases). Trimming took 7 bases from V and 0 from J, leaving 9 bases between them. This CDR3 region has 13 residues. Per the germline V gene, CDR1 is MGHDK and CDR2 is SYGVNS. The CDR3 coding sequence is TGTGCCAGCAACGGACACTTGAACACTGAAGCTTTCTTT. This sequence encodes CASNGHLNTEAFF. Together with reference TRBV25-1 and TRBJ1-1, the CDR3 gives the full variable domain: EADIYQTPRYLVIGTGKKITLECSQTMGHDKMYWYQQDPGMELHLIHYSYGVNSTEKGDLSSESTVSRIRTEHFPLTLESARPSHTSQYLCASNGHLNTEAFFGQGTRLTVV.

The chain carries TRBV27 and TRBJ2-3, with a possible D match to TRBD1 (6 bases). The V gene lost 5 bases and the J gene lost 2 bases, with 17 bases spanning the gap. In germline, CDR1 is MNHEY, CDR2 SMNVEV (reference sequence). The CDR3 runs to 16 residues. The CDR3 here is CASSHGDRLFTDTQYF. The DNA of the CDR3 is TGTGCCAGCAGTCACGGTGACAGGCTATTCACAGATACGCAGTATTTT.

This chain joins TRBV21-1 and TRBJ2-1; TRBD2, the table's D call, was not compared with the DNA. TRBV21-1 is designated a pseudogene. The length of the CDR3 is 14 residues. The CDR3 is CASSSSPCKPGQFF. DNA for the CDR3: TGTGCCAGCAGCAGTTCCCCATGCAAGCCCGGGCAGTTCTTC.

The chain couples TRBV7-3 to TRBJ2-1; the D gene is possibly TRBD2 (7 bases). Between the trimmed V and J ends, which lost 4 bases and 4 bases, there was a span of 14 bases. Germline V CDR1 and CDR2: SGHTA, FQGTGA. The CDR3 totals 15 residues. CDR3 in DNA: TGTGCCAGCAGCTCAACGGGGGGCCCATACAATGAGCAGTTCTTC. Its translation: CASSSTGGPYNEQFF.

Only one count was recorded for this clone. The CDR3 reads CASSGLAGEGGELFF. Written as DNA, the CDR3 is TGTGCCAGCAGCGGACTAGCGGGAGAGGGTGGGGAGCTGTTTTTT. V is TRBV4-2 and J is TRBJ2-2, with 13 bases fitting TRBD2. This CDR3 comprises 15 residues. Germline-derived CDR1 and CDR2 are LGHNA and YNFKEQ. Trimming took 5 bases from V and 8 from J; bases not matched to a gene: 5.

V and J are TRBV6-5 and TRBJ1-1; no clear D. The CDR3 runs to 13 residues. Germline V gene sequence: CDR1 MNHEY, CDR2 SVGAGI. Trimming left V 6 bases short and J 3 bases short, with 11 bases between. The CDR3 region has the DNA TGTGCCAGCAGCCTCAAGTCCTACACTGAAGCTTTCTTT. Translating it yields CASSLKSYTEAFF.

The V call is TRBV28, the J call TRBJ2-1; maybe TRBD2 (5 bases). This CDR3 is built from 15 residues. Per the germline V gene, CDR1 is MDHEN and CDR2 is SYDVKM. With 4 bases removed from V and 9 bases from J, the gap between germline ends came to 19 bases. The DNA for the CDR3 is TGTGCCAGCAGTTCCCACCAGACCATACGGGGTGAGCAGTTCTTC. It translates to CASSSHQTIRGEQFF.

The rearrangement links TRBV19 to TRBJ1-1; D is possibly TRBD1 (5 bases). The CDR3 runs 14 residues. In germline, CDR1 is LNHDA, CDR2 SQIVND (reference sequence). Trimming left V 7 bases short and J 5 bases short, with 17 bases between. Here the CDR3 DNA reads TGTGCCAGTACCCCGCAGCAGGGAGGGACTGAAGCTTTCTTT. Translating it yields CASTPQQGGTEAFF.

The chain links TRBV6-5 to TRBJ2-1; the D call may be TRBD1 or TRBD2 (5 bases each). Germline V gives CDR1 MNHEY, CDR2 SVGAGI. CDR3 size: 12 residues. V shed 6 bases and J shed 2 bases, with 5 bases lying between them. CDR3 in DNA: TGTGCCAGCAGGGGACCCTACAATGAGCAGTTCTTC. This translates into CASRGPYNEQFF.

This CDR3 reads CASSESGGLFSYGYTF. The CDR3 DNA is TGCGCCAGCAGTGAGTCAGGAGGTCTCTTCAGCTATGGCTACACCTTC. The chain employs TRBV10-2 and TRBJ1-2; D is undetermined. The CDR3 runs to 16 residues. Trimming took 0 bases from V and 4 from J, leaving 15 bases between them. Germline loops: CDR1 WSHSY, CDR2 SAAADI.